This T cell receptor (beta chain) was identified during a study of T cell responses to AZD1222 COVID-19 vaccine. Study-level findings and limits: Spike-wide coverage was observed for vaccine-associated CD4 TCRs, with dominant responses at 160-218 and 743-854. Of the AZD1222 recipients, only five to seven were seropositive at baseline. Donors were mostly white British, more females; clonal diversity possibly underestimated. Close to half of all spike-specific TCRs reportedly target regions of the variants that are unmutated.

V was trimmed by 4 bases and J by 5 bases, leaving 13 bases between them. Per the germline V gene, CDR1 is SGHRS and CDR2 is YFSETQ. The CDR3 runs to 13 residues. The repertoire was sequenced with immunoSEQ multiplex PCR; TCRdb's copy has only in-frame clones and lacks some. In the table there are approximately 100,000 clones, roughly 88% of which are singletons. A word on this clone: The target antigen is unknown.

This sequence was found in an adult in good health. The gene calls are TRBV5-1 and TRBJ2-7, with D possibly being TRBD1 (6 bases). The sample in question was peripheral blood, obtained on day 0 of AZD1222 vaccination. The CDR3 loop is CASSVNGGHEQYF. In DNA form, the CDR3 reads TGCGCCAGCAGCGTAAATGGGGGCCACGAGCAGTACTTC.